The rows below give T cell receptor beta chains drawn from one sample of a study of regulatory T cells in long-lasting Graves disease. Using its own MiXCR run on the multiplex PCR reads, TCRdb lists one record per CDR3 protein. This sample has 400,000 to 500,000 distinct CDR3 sequences, with about a sixth found just once. The same data also went into a second study, on T cells in Graves' hyperthyroidism and ophthalmopathy.

The sample here was peripheral blood mononuclear cells (PBMCs), taken at new diagnosis, from a patient treated with antithyroid drugs. These receptors were taken from a woman aged 18-29 years with Graves disease. The CDR3 runs from the conserved cysteine through the conserved F or W. D genes are given only for firm matches. Not all rows give a size; the values are once, few, many and, for expanded clones, a class.

16 TRBD2 TRBJ2-2 . TRBV11-2 TGTGCCAGCAGCTCGTCGTTGGGCCGGGGGGCCGGGGAGCTGTTTTTT CASSSSLGRGAGELFF
16 . TRBJ2-3 few TRBV27 TGTGCCAGCAGTTTATCCCAAGCCCCTAGCACAGATACGCAGTATTTT CASSLSQAPSTDTQYF
14 . TRBJ2-5 many TRBV7-2 TGTGCCAGCAGCTCCGGGAACCTGGCCGAGACCCAGTACTTC CASSSGNLAETQYF
13 . TRBJ1-2 . TRBV2 TGTGCCAGCAGGGGGGGACAAACGGAGGGCTACACCTTC CASRGGQTEGYTF
12 . TRBJ2-2 . TRBV30 TGTGCCTGGAGCCCAGCGTTCGGGGAGCTGTTTTTT CAWSPAFGELFF
14 . TRBJ2-1 few TRBV5-1 TGCGCCAGCAGCATAGGGGACGGGTACAATGAGCAGTTCTTC CASSIGDGYNEQFF
15 TRBD1 TRBJ2-2 many TRBV6-2/TRBV6-3 TGTGCCAGCAGTTACTTTGGACAGGGGAGCGGGGAGCTGTTTTTT CASSYFGQGSGELFF
14 . TRBJ1-3 few TRBV3-1 TGTGCCAGCAGTCGGGACAACCACGGAAACACCATATATTTT CASSRDNHGNTIYF
16 . TRBJ1-4 few TRBV4-1 TGCGCCAGCAGCCAAGAAGCAGGCCCAACTAATGAAAAACTGTTTTTT CASSQEAGPTNEKLFF
15 TRBD1 TRBJ1-1 . TRBV19 TGTGCCAGTACGAGACAGGGAGGTGGTGGCACTGAAGCTTTCTTT CASTRQGGGGTEAFF
16 TRBD2 TRBJ2-5 many TRBV18 TGTGCCAGCTCACCACCGAGGGAGGGAGAAAGGGAGACCCAGTACTTC CASSPPREGERETQYF
15 . TRBJ2-7 . TRBV20-1 TGCAGTGCTAGCACCCCGCCCGGAGCCAGGGGCGAGCAGTACTTC CSASTPPGARGEQYF
11 . TRBJ1-2 many TRBV29-1 TGCAGCGTTGTGTTCAGGGGTGGCTACACCTTC CSVVFRGGYTF
15 TRBD2 TRBJ2-2 . TRBV12-3/TRBV12-4 TGTGCCAGCAGTTTTGGCGGGAGGAACACCGGGGAGCTGTTTTTT CASSFGGRNTGELFF
18 TRBD2 TRBJ2-3 few TRBV5-1 TGCGCCAGCAGCTTCCCCCCCGGGACTAGCGGGGGCACAGATACGCAGTATTTT CASSFPPGTSGGTDTQYF
15 . TRBJ2-1 . TRBV9 TGTGCCAGCAGCGTAGCCGCGGCGAGTCTGAATGAGCAGTTCTTC CASSVAAASLNEQFF
13 . TRBJ1-5 few TRBV6-1 TGTGCCAGCAGTGGACAGGTCAATCAGCCCCAGCATTTT CASSGQVNQPQHF
15 . TRBJ2-7 . TRBV6-2/TRBV6-3 TGTGCCAGCAGTTACAGCGCGGGGGCCCTTGGCGAGCAGTACTTC CASSYSAGALGEQYF
13 . TRBJ1-1 . TRBV7-2 TGTGCCAGCAGCAGCCCTTTTGCCACTGAAGCTTTCTTT CASSSPFATEAFF
16 . TRBJ2-1 . TRBV6-1 TGTGCCAGCAGTGAAGGTCCTACACTGGTCTACAATGAGCAGTTCTTC CASSEGPTLVYNEQFF